Reported below is one T cell receptor (beta chain). This clone was counted between two and nine times. No cognate antigen has been identified for it. No clone much larger than this one lies a single base away; base qualities are absent. This entry belongs to a study of shared clonotypes between healthy human individuals (TCRdb year 2020). Describing the broader study: A few men and a couple of women, aged 18 to 49 years, made up the cohort. Per donor, leukapheresis produced somewhere between about 0.9 and 9.5 billion PBMCs. For each donor, CD4 naive and CD4 memory were each given three plates, CD8 naive was given two plates, and CD8 memory was given one plate. To estimate repertoire size and how much clonotype sharing occurs between individuals, the study deeply sequenced the blood TCR repertoires of several healthy adults. To increase sequencing depth and limit assay-specific biases, different laboratories used diverse techniques to prepare libraries and sequence TCR repertoires.

Using the deep immunoSEQ assay, TCR CDR3 regions were amplified from genomic DNA by multiplex PCR. For each cell subset, the extracted genomic DNA was distributed evenly across all wells of several immunoSEQ 96-well plates, and each plate served as one replicate. For sorted subsets, each replicate PCR was loaded with approximately 190 ng genomic DNA, equivalent to about 30,000 T cell genomes. Purified libraries were measured with a Qubit 3.0 fluorometer, size-checked on a Bioanalyzer 2100, and measured again with the KAPA Library Quantification kit. A separate single-read 150-cycle Illumina NextSeq 550 flow cell was used to sequence each immunoSEQ 96-well plate. On the study's bioinformatics: The immunoSEQ output contained only junctional sequences without quality scores, so filtering could not match that applied to full-length reads. To assign V/J genes and CDR3, sequences were annotated using PyIR, a Python wrapper for IgBLAST v1.9, with IMGT germline references. Reads with weak V/J assignments (E-value above 1e-6), missing CDR3, stop codons, out-of-frame junctions, or ambiguous translated residues were removed. V3J clonotypes were defined by identical inferred V gene, J gene, and CDR3 amino acid sequence. The percentage overlap between two repertoires was calculated by dividing the number of shared unique clonotypes by the size of the smaller repertoire. Richness of each repertoire was evaluated using RTK rarefaction, the Chao1 estimator, and Recon v2.1 estimates of unobserved clonotypes. Generation probabilities for all TCRbeta clonotypes obtained by the gDNA method from four donors were computed using OLGA. Here the immuneACCESS table is served through TCRdb, limited to in-frame sequences with V and J called. Missing clones are a known gap in these copies; in checked studies unresolved V genes cover under half, and the rest lacks a known reason. The DNA was the basis for D and trimming; V, J and clone size are from that table. The sample contains more than 2,000,000 clones, about 92% of them found a single time. Roughly 0.13% of the sample rests with the top ten.

Donors were healthy HIV-negative adults with no recently reported acute infections or vaccinations. All donors were Caucasian adults living in Nashville, Tennessee, USA. CD4+ T cells were enriched by magnetic negative selection, after which naive cells were positively selected on CD45RA and the negative fraction was taken as the memory subset. After blood collection by leukapheresis, PBMCs were isolated using Ficoll-Histopaque density gradient centrifugation and then cryopreserved in the vapor phase of liquid nitrogen. Purity and quantity of every magnetically sorted T cell population were checked by analytical flow cytometry. Genomic DNA was isolated from every sorted fraction and measured by UV absorbance on a Nanodrop 2000c. What the study reported, not specific to this receptor: Based on pairwise subsampling, the degree of clonotype sharing among donors was expected to be affected by sequencing depth. Across four donors, approximately 4.9% of naive CD4, 3% to 4% of naive CD8, under 2.5% of memory CD4, and over 0.35% of memory CD8 clonotypes were shared. Even with the large sequencing depth, rarefaction of the sorted-subset datasets indicated that sequencing was incomplete. Sampling was restricted to blood, and TCR repertoires in tissue are likely to differ from TCR repertoires in blood. Larger estimated clonotype richness was generally found for naive subsets than for memory subsets. The genetic and exposure-history diversity represented was limited by the small number of donors. Clonotypes shared by all four sorted-subset donors showed higher generation probabilities than non-shared clonotypes.

The CDR3 numbers 12 residues from cysteine through phenylalanine. Of all the DNA, just the CDR3 is kept, 36 bases in frame from base 1. Sequences ENHRY (CDR1) and SYGVKD (CDR2) are obtained from the germline V gene. V gives up 9 bases and J gives up 6 bases, and the segment between their germline ends measures 14 bases. The sequence is built from TRBV10-3 and TRBJ1-2, with the D gene call left open. This TCR was sampled from a man in his late teens or twenties in good health. Source material: naive CD4+ T cells sorted from blood. The intended sense of this specimen's cell subset or site label: CD45RA+ positively selected. The CDR3 has the sequence CAISPDGNGYTF. The DNA sequence is given as TGTGCCATAAGTCCGGACGGAAATGGCTACACCTTC.